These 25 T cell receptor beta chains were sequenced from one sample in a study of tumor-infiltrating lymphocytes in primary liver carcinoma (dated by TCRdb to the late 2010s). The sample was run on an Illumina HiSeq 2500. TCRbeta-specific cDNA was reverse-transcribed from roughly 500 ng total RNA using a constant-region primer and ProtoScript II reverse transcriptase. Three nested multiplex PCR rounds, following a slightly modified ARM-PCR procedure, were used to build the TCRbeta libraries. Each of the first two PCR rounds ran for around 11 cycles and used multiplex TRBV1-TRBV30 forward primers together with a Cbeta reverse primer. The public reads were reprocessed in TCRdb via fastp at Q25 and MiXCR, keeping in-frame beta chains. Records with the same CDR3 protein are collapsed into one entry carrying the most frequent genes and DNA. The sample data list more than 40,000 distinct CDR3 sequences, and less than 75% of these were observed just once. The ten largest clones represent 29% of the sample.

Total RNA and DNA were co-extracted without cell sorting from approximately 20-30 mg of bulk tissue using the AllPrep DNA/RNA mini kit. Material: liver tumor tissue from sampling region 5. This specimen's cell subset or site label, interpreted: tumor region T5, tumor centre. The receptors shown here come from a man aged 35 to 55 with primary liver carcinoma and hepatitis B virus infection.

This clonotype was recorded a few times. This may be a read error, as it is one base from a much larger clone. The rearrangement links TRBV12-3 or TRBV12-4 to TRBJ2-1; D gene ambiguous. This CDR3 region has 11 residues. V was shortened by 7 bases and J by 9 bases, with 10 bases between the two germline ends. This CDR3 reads CASNLTLEQFF. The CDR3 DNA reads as TGTGCCAGCAATTTGACTCTTGAGCAGTTCTTC.

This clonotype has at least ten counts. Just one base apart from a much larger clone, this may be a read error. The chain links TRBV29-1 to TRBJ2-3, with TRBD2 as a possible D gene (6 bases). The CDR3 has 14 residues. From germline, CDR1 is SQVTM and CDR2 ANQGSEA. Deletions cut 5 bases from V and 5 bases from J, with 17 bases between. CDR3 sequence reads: CSVLPPGVVDTQYF. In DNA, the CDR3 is TGCAGCGTTCTTCCTCCGGGAGTGGTAGATACGCAGTATTTT.

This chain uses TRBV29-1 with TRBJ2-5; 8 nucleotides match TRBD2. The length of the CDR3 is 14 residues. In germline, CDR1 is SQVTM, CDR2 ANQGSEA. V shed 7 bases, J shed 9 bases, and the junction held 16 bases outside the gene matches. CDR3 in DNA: TGCAGCGCGACCCCGGGGGGGATTCGGGAGGCCCAGTACTTC. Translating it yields CSATPGGIREAQYF.

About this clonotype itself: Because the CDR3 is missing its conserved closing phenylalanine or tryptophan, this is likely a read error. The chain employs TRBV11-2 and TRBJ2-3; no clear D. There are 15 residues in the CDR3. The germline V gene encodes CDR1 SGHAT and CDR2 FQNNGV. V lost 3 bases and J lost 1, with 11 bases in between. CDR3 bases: TGTGCCAGCAGCTTTCAGGCTTCTTGCACAGATACGCAGTATTAT. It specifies CASSFQASCTDTQYY.

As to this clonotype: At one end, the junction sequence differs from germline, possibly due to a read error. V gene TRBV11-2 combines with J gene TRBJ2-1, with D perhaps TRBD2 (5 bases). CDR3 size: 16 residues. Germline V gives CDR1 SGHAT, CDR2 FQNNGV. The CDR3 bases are TGTGCCAGCAGCTCGCGCCCCAGCAGGAGGACCTATGAGCAGTCCTTC. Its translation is CASSSRPSRRTYEQSF.

CDR3 region: CASCSSGRLPCEQYF. The CDR3 nucleotides are TGTGCCAGCTGTTCGAGCGGGAGGTTACCCTGTGAGCAGTACTTC. This chain joins TRBV11-2 and TRBJ2-7, with 9 bases matching TRBD2. This CDR3 contains 15 residues. The germline gives CDR1 SGHAT, CDR2 FQNNGV. Trimming took 8 bases from V and 7 from J; bases not matched to a gene: 15.

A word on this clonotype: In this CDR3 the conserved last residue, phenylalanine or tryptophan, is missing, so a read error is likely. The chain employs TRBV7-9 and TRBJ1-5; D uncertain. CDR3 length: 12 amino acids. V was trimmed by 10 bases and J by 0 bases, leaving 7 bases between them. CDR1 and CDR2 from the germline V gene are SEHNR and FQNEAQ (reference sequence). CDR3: CANSPSNQPQHS. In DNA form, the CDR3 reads TGTGCCAATAGCCCTAGCAATCAGCCCCAGCATTCT.

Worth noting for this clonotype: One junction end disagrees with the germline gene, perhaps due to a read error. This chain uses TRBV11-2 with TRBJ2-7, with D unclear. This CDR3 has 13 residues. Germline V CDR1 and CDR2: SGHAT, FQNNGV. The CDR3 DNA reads TGTGCCAGTAGCTTAAGAGAGCTAACGTCGCAGTACTTC. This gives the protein CASSLRELTSQYF.

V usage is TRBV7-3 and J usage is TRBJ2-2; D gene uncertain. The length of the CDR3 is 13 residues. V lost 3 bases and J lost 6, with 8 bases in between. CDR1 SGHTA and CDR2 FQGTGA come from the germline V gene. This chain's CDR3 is CASSLTKAGELFF. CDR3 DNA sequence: TGTGCCAGCAGCTTGACCAAGGCCGGGGAGCTGTTTTTT. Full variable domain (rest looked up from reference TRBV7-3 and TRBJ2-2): GAGVSQTPSNKVTEKGKYVELRCDPISGHTALYWYRQSLGQGPEFLIYFQGTGAADDSGLPNDRFFAVRPEGSVSTLKIQRTERGDSAVYLCASSLTKAGELFFGEGSRLTVL.

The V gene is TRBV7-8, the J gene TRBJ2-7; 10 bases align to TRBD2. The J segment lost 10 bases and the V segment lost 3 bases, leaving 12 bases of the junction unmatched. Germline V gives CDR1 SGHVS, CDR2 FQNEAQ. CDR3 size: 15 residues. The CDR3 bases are TGTGCCAGCAGCTTGACGGGACTAGCGTTCCACAACCAGTACTTC. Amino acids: CASSLTGLAFHNQYF.

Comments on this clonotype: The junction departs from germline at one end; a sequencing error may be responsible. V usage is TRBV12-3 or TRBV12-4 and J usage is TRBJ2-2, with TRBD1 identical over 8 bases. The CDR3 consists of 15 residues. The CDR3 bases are TGTGCCAGCAGTCCCGTGACAGGGGCGACCGGCGAGCTGTTTTTT. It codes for CASSPVTGATGELFF.

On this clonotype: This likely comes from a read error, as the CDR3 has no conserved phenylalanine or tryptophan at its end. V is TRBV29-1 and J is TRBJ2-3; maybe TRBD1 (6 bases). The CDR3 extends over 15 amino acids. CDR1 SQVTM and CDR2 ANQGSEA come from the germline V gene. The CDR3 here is CSVETGGHSTYTQYL. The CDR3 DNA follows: TGCAGCGTTGAAACTGGGGGCCATAGCACATATACGCAGTATTTA.

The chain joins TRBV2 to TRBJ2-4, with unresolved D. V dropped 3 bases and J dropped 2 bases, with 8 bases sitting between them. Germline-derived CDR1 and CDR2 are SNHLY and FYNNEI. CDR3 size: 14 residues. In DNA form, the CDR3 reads TGTGCCAGCAGTGAGAGGAATCCCAAAAACATTCAGTACTTC. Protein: CASSERNPKNIQYF. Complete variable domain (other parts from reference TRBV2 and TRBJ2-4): EPEVTQTPSHQVTQMGQEVILRCVPISNHLYFYWYRQILGQKVEFLVSFYNNEISEKSEIFDDQFSVERPDGSNFTLKIRSTKLEDSAMYFCASSERNPKNIQYFGAGTRLSVL.

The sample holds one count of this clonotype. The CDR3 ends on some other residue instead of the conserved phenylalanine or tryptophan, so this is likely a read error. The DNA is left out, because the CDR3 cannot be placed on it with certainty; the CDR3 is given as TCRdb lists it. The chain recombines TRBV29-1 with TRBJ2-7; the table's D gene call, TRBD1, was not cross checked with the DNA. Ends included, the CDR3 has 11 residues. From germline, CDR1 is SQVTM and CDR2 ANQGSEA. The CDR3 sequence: CSVRKGYEKYI.

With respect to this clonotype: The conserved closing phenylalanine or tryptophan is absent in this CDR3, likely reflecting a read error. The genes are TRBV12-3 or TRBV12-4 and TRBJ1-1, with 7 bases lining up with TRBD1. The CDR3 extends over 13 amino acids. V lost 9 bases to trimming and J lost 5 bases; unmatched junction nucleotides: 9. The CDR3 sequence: CASSVTGLTEAFL. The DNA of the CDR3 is TGTGCCAGTAGTGTGACAGGGTTGACTGAAGCTTTCCTT.

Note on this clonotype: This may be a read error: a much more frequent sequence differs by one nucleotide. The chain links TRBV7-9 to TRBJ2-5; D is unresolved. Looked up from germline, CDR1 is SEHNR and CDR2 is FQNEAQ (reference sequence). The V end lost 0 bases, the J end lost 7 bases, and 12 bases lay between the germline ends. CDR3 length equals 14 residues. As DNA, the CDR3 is TGTGCCAGCAGCTTAGCTGCGGAGTCTGGGACCCAGTACTTC. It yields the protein CASSLAAESGTQYF.

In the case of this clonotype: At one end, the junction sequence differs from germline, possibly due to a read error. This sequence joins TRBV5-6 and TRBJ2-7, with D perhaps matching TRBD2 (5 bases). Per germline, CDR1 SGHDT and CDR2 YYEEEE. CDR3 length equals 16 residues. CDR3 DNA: TGTGCCAGCAGCTTGGAAAGCGCGAGGGCCTATTACGAGCAGCACTTC. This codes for CASSLESARAYYEQHF.

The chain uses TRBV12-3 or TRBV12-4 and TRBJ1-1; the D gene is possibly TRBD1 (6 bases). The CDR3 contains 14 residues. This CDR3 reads CVSSSQQGSTEAFF. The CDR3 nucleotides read TGTGTCAGTAGTTCCCAACAGGGTAGCACTGAAGCTTTCTTT.

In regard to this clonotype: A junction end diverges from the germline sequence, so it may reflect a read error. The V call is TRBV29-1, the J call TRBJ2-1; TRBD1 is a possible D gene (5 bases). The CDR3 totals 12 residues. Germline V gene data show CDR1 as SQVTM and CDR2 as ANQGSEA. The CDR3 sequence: CIVDQGGNELFF. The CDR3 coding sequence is TGCATCGTTGACCAGGGCGGAAATGAGCTGTTCTTC.

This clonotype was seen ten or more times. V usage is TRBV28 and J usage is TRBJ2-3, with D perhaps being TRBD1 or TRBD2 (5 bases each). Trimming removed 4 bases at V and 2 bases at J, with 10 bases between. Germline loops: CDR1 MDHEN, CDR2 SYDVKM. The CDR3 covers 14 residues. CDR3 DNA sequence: TGTGCCAGCAGTTCCGTGGGGGACACAGATACGCAGTATTTT. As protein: CASSSVGDTDTQYF.

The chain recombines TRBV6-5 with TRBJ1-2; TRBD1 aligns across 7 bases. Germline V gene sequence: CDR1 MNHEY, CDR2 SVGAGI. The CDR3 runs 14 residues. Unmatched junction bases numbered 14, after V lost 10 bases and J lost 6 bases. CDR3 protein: CAISVQGGKDGYTF. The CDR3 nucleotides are TGTGCCATTAGTGTGCAGGGGGGAAAGGATGGCTACACCTTC.

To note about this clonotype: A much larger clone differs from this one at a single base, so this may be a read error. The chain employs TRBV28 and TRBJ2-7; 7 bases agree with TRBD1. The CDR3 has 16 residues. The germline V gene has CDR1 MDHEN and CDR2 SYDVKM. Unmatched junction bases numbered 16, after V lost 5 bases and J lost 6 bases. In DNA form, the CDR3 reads TGTGCCAGCAGTCCCAGGGGGACCGCCCCGACGGGCGAGCAGTACTTC. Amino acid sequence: CASSPRGTAPTGEQYF.

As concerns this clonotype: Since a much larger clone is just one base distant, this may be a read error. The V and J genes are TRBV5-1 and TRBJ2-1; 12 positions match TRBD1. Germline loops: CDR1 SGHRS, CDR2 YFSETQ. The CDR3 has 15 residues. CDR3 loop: CASSFTGTGGNKQFF. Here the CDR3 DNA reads TGCGCCAGCAGCTTTACCGGGACAGGGGGCAATAAGCAGTTCTTC.

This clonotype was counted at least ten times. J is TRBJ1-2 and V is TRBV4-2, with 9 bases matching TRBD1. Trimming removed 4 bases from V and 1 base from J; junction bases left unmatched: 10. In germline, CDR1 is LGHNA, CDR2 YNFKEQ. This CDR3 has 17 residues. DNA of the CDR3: TGTGCCAGCAGCCTCCAGGCCGCGGGACAGGGTAACTATGGCTACACCTTC. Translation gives CASSLQAAGQGNYGYTF.

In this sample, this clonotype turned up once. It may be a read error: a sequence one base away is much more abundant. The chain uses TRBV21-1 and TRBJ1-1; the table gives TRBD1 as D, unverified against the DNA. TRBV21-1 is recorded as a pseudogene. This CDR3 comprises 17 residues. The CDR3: CASSKDKEQGFWTEAFF. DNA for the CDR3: TGTGCCAGCAGCAAAGACAAAGAGCAGGGATTTTGGACTGAAGCTTTCTTT.